This T cell receptor beta chain was sequenced for a study of T cells in Graves' hyperthyroidism and ophthalmopathy. RNA transcripts served as the template for amplifying TCR beta CDR3 regions. First-round RT-PCR with HTBI primers amplified the TCR CDR3 region. TCRdb independently ran MiXCR on the multiplex PCR reads; one entry per CDR3 protein. The repertoire holds about 24,000 distinct CDR3 sequences, with approximately 54% as singletons. The CDR3 sequence is 13 residues long. Germline V lookup: CDR1 DFQATT, CDR2 SNEGSKA (reference sequence). Between the trimmed V and J ends, which lost 1 base and 5 bases, there was a span of 11 bases.

The TCR comes from a woman between 40 and 55 years old with Graves' hyperthyroidism that later progressed to Graves' ophthalmopathy. The sample comprised blood. The chain recombines TRBV20-1 with TRBJ2-5, with D perhaps given as TRBD1 or TRBD2 (6 bases each). The CDR3 coding sequence is TGCAGTGCTAGAGGATTAGGGGGGGAGACCCAGTACTTC. Amino acids: CSARGLGGETQYF.